This T cell receptor (beta chain) was sequenced in a study of T cell responses to AZD1222 COVID-19 vaccine. On this clone itself: The antigen remains undetermined.

Whole-study results and caveats: Possibly, clonal diversity was underestimated; donors were largely white British and included more females. After the peak T cell response, and only then, were repertoires sampled.

The CDR3 consists of 15 residues. CDR1 and CDR2 (germline): LNHDA, SQIVND (reference sequence). Trimming took 3 bases from V and 4 from J, leaving 15 bases between them. Clones were sequenced by immunoSEQ multiplex PCR, and TCRdb holds only the in-frame ones, with some missing. The table has 150,000 to 200,000 clones, around 92% seen once. This sequence originates from an adult in good health. This rearrangement joins TRBV19 to TRBJ1-1; D remains unclear. Material: peripheral blood, obtained on day 0 of AZD1222 vaccination. The CDR3 spells CASSITDHGFTEAFF. In nucleotides, the CDR3 is TGTGCCAGTAGTATTACAGACCACGGATTCACTGAAGCTTTCTTT. Looking up the rest from reference TRBV19 and TRBJ1-1 gives the full variable domain: DGGITQSPKYLFRKEGQNVTLSCEQNLNHDAMYWYRQDPGQGLRLIYYSQIVNDFQKGDIAEGYSVSREKKESFPLTVTSAQKNPTAFYLCASSITDHGFTEAFFGQGTRLTVV.